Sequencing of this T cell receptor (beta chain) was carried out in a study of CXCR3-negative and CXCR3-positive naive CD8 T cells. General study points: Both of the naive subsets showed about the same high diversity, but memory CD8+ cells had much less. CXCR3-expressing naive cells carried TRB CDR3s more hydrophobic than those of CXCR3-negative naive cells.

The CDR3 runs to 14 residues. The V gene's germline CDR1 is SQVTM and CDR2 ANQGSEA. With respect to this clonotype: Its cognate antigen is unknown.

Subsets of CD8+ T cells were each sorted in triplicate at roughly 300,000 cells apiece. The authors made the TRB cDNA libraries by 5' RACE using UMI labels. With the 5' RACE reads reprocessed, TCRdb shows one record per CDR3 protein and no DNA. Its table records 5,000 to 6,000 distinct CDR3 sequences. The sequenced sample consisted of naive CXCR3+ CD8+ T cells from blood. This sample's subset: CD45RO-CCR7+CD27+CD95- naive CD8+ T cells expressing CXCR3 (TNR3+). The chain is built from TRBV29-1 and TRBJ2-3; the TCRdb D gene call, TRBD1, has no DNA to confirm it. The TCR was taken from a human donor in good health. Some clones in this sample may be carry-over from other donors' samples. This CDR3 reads CSVEGFPDTDTQYF.